This TCR beta chain was documented in a study of CD8 T cells in ankylosing spondylitis. Whole-study findings and limits: Disease-linked clones, CD8+, were relatively rare in peripheral blood.

TCRdb reprocessed the 5' RACE reads via MiXCR and lists one record per CDR3 protein. The sample contains about 230,000 distinct CDR3 sequences, roughly 8% of which appear only once. This clonotype has at least ten counts. Antigen unknown. Germline-derived CDR1 and CDR2 are MNHEY and SVGEGT. V lost 7 bases to trimming and J lost 3 bases, with 16 bases between them. The CDR3 is 16 residues long. The rearrangement links TRBV6-2 or TRBV6-3 to TRBJ2-6; possible D gene TRBD1, 6 bases. The receptor was derived from a female donor with ankylosing spondylitis or in good health (not recorded which). Sequenced input: blood, either unsorted or a sorted T cell fraction (not recorded which). CDR3: CASNSGTTVGANVLTF. The DNA for the CDR3 is TGTGCCAGCAACTCCGGGACAACGGTTGGGGCCAACGTCCTGACTTTC.